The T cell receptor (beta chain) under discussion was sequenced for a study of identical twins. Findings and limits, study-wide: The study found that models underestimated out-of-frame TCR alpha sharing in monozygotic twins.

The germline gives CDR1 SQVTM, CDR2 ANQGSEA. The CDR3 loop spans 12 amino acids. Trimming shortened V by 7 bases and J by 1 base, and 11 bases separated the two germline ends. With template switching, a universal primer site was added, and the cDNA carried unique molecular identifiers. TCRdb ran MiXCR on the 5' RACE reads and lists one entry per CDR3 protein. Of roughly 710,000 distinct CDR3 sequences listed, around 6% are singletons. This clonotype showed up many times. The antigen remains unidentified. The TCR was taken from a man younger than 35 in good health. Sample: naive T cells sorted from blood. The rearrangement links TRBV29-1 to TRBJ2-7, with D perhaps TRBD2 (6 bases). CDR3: CSAGDGSYEQYF. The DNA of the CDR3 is TGCAGCGCGGGGGACGGATCCTACGAGCAGTACTTC.